The next 6 T cell receptor beta chains were all read from a single sample in a study of post-analysis software for immune sequencing data. Study-level points and caveats: TRBV5-6, TRBV5-1 and TRBV20-1 were among 4 or 5 TRBV segments more frequent in patients than controls.

Which antigens these TCRs recognize remains unknown. Prepared libraries of TCR beta cDNA carried unique molecular identifiers. TCRdb reprocessed the PCR reads via MiXCR and lists one record per CDR3 protein. The sample records roughly 870,000 distinct CDR3 sequences, under 70% being singletons. The sample consisted of blood. All receptors come from a girl aged 5-17 years with multiple sclerosis.

The rearrangement links TRBV6-7 to TRBJ2-1, with D maybe TRBD1 (5 bases). Being an ORF, TRBV6-7 has a function that is uncertain. V was clipped by 5 bases and J by 3 bases, with 17 bases between them. The CDR3 is made up of 16 amino acids. The CDR3: CASSLPPQENYNEQFF. CDR3 in DNA: TGTGCCAGCAGTCTACCCCCACAGGAAAACTACAATGAGCAGTTCTTC.

The chain links TRBV3-1 to TRBJ1-2; maybe TRBD1 (5 bases). This CDR3 is 16 amino acids long. Trimming removed 1 base at V and 4 bases at J, with 16 bases between. CDR1 is LGHDT and CDR2 is YNNKEL in the germline V gene (reference sequence). CDR3 bases: TGTGCCAGCAGCCAAGCAGGAGGGGACGCAGGCTATGGCTACACCTTC. Translating gives CASSQAGGDAGYGYTF.

The chain couples TRBV10-3 to TRBJ1-3; D may be TRBD1 (6 bases). V dropped 8 bases and J dropped 0 bases, with 11 bases sitting between them. Germline V gene lookup returns CDR1 ENHRY and CDR2 SYGVKD. The CDR3 covers 14 residues. CDR3 amino acids: CAIRKTGSGNTIYF. CDR3 coding DNA: TGTGCCATCCGGAAGACAGGCTCTGGAAACACCATATATTTT.

The CDR3 nucleotides are TGTGCCAGCAGCTTATTAGTTGGGGCCAACGTCCTGACTTTC. It translates to CASSLLVGANVLTF. The J gene is TRBJ2-6, the V gene TRBV5-6; no firm D call. Per germline, CDR1 SGHDT and CDR2 YYEEEE. V lost 2 bases to trimming and J lost 3 bases, with 6 bases between them. The CDR3 has 14 residues.

The chain uses TRBV29-1 and TRBJ1-1; TRBD1 is a possible D gene (5 bases). CDR3 length: 12 residues. Looked up from germline, CDR1 is SQVTM and CDR2 is ANQGSEA. V gave up 8 bases and J gave up 11 bases, with 21 bases separating them. CDR3 nucleotides: TGCAGCTCAGTTTGGCCAGGGTACCCTGCTTTCTTT. Its translation: CSSVWPGYPAFF.

In this sample, this clonotype turned up once. CDR3 residues: CSARPQPYEQYF. In DNA, the CDR3 is TGCAGTGCTAGACCTCAGCCTTACGAGCAGTACTTC. The V call is TRBV20-1, the J call TRBJ2-5; D gene ambiguous. The end of the DNA is better explained by TRBJ2-7, so the J call may be wrong. Germline CDR1 is DFQATT and CDR2 is SNEGSKA (reference sequence). There are 12 residues in the CDR3.